A single sample gave rise to the 21 T cell receptor beta chains below, sequenced in a study of OX40 agonist ivuxolimab in advanced cancers. The table came from immunoSEQ multiplex PCR; TCRdb's copy has only in-frame clones and leaves some out. There are roughly 64,000 clones in the sample; approximately 90% occur only once, and more than 13% lies in the top ten. The starting material was CD4+ or CD8+ T cells sorted from blood, obtained in a trial of the OX40 agonist ivuxolimab. These TCRs come from an adult with an advanced solid tumor such as melanoma, head and neck, liver or kidney cancer.

This chain connects TRBV27 to TRBJ1-1; possible D gene TRBD1, 6 bases. CDR1 is MNHEY and CDR2 is SMNVEV in the germline V gene (reference sequence). The CDR3 extends over 13 amino acids. V lost 5 bases to trimming and J lost 3 bases, with 10 bases between them. The CDR3 sequence is CASSDTGYTEAFF. CDR3 in DNA: TGTGCCAGCAGTGATACAGGGTACACTGAAGCTTTCTTT.

V is TRBV7-9 and J is TRBJ2-3, with 7 bases lining up with TRBD1. The germline V gene has CDR1 SEHNR and CDR2 FQNEAQ (reference sequence). Trimming took 1 base from V and 6 from J; bases not matched to a gene: 7. There are 15 residues in the CDR3. CDR3 bases: TGTGCCAGCAGCTTAGTTCAGACAGGGATGGATACGCAGTATTTT. This codes for CASSLVQTGMDTQYF.

The gene calls are TRBV27 and TRBJ2-7; 9 bases map to TRBD2. The germline V gene encodes CDR1 MNHEY and CDR2 SMNVEV (reference sequence). CDR3 length: 15 amino acids. J lost 5 bases, V lost 3 bases, and 8 bases had no gene match. The CDR3 reads CASSFLGLALDEQYF. CDR3 DNA sequence: TGTGCCAGCAGTTTCCTCGGACTAGCGTTGGACGAGCAGTACTTC.

This chain connects TRBV6-1 to TRBJ1-5, with 8 bases fitting TRBD1. The CDR3 is 16 residues long. Germline trimming cut 4 bases from V and 3 bases from J; bases unmatched to any gene: 8. Per germline, CDR1 MNHNS and CDR2 SASEGT. Written as DNA, the CDR3 is TGTGCCAGCAGTGGAGATGGACAGGGCCCCAATCAGCCCCAGCATTTT. Its protein product is CASSGDGQGPNQPQHF.

This clone was seen once. This rearrangement joins TRBV15 to TRBJ1-3; D is uncertain. V gave up 5 bases and J gave up 2 bases, with 7 bases separating them. This CDR3 is 13 amino acids long. Germline CDR1 LNHNV, CDR2 YYDKDF (reference sequence). CDR3 region: CATSAHPGNTIYF. In nucleotides, the CDR3 is TGTGCCACCAGCGCTCACCCTGGAAACACCATATATTTT. The entire variable domain, with the rest obtained from reference TRBV15 and TRBJ1-3, is as follows: DAMVIQNPRYQVTQFGKPVTLSCSQTLNHNVMYWYQQKSSQAPKLLFHYYDKDFNNEADTPDNFQSRRPNTSFCFLDIRSPGLGDTAMYLCATSAHPGNTIYFGEGSWLTVV.

V and J are TRBV27 and TRBJ2-1, with TRBD2 matching over 9 bases. The CDR3 covers 17 residues. Germline values: CDR1 MNHEY, CDR2 SMNVEV (reference sequence). After removal of 4 bases from V and 4 bases from J, the junction contained 11 bases not matched to a gene. The CDR3 sequence is CASSSRLSGSGYNEQFF. As DNA, the CDR3 is TGTGCCAGCAGTTCCCGTCTTAGCGGGAGCGGTTACAATGAGCAGTTCTTC.

This clone has a single count. V is TRBV6-6 and J is TRBJ2-1; 8 nucleotides line up with TRBD1. CDR3 length: 16 residues. The V segment lost 6 bases and the J segment 3 bases; nucleotides outside the gene matches: 10. Germline CDR1 reads MNHNY; CDR2 reads SVGAGI (reference sequence). CDR3 nucleotide sequence: TGTGCCAGCAGCCGAACCGGACAGGGTTTCTACAATGAGCAGTTCTTC. Its translation: CASSRTGQGFYNEQFF.

The table lists this clone with a count of one. The chain joins TRBV27 to TRBJ1-4; D not resolved. The CDR3 loop spans 14 amino acids. The germline gives CDR1 MNHEY, CDR2 SMNVEV (reference sequence). Trimming pared 5 bases from V and 0 bases from J, leaving 7 bases between. The CDR3 region is CASSPNPTNEKLFF. For the CDR3, the DNA is TGTGCCAGCAGTCCAAACCCAACTAATGAAAAACTGTTTTTT.

The chain joins TRBV18 to TRBJ2-7; 8 nucleotides line up with TRBD2. V was pared by 1 base and J by 4 bases, with 0 bases of the junction left unmatched. The CDR3 extends over 13 amino acids. The V gene's germline CDR1 is KGHSH and CDR2 LQKENI. DNA of the CDR3: TGTGCCAGCTCACCACGCGGGGGGTACGAGCAGTACTTC. Translating it yields CASSPRGGYEQYF. Looking up the rest from reference TRBV18 and TRBJ2-7 gives the full variable domain: NAGVMQNPRHLVRRRGQEARLRCSPMKGHSHVYWYRQLPEEGLKFMVYLQKENIIDESGMPKERFSAEFPKEGPSILRIQQVVRGDSAAYFCASSPRGGYEQYFGPGTRLTVT.

The chain employs TRBV29-1 and TRBJ2-7; D unresolved. The V gene's germline CDR1 is SQVTM and CDR2 ANQGSEA. The V end lost 4 bases, the J end lost 0 bases, and 7 bases lay between the germline ends. The CDR3 has 12 amino acids. CDR3 loop: CSVGPSSYEQYF. In nucleotides, the CDR3 is TGCAGCGTTGGGCCGAGCTCCTACGAGCAGTACTTC.

CDR3 sequence: CASSQDLTGVGYADTQYF. CDR3 bases: TGTGCCAGCAGCCAGGACCTTACAGGGGTGGGATACGCCGATACGCAGTATTTT. V usage is TRBV4-2 and J usage is TRBJ2-3; 7 bases are a match to TRBD1. The V segment lost 3 bases and the J segment 6 bases; nucleotides outside the gene matches: 18. The CDR3 is made up of 18 amino acids. From germline, CDR1 is LGHNA and CDR2 YNFKEQ.

This chain connects TRBV30 to TRBJ2-1; 11 nucleotides line up with TRBD2. Germline V lookup: CDR1 GTSNPN, CDR2 SVGIG (reference sequence). The J segment lost 6 bases and the V segment lost 3 bases, leaving 10 bases of the junction unmatched. The CDR3 length is 16 residues. CDR3 DNA sequence: TGTGCCTGGAGGCTAGCGGGAGGCTCAGAGCGCAATGAGCAGTTCTTC. Protein sequence: CAWRLAGGSERNEQFF. The full variable domain, rest sourced from reference TRBV30 and TRBJ2-1, is SQTIHQWPATLVQPVGSPLSLECTVEGTSNPNLYWYRQAAGRGLQLLFYSVGIGQISSEVPQNLSASRPQDRQFILSSKKLLLSDSGFYLCAWRLAGGSERNEQFFGPGTRLTVL.

V usage is TRBV5-1 and J usage is TRBJ2-5; the match to TRBD1 covers 9 bases. This CDR3 is 15 amino acids long. After removal of 0 bases from V and 5 bases from J, the junction contained 5 bases not matched to a gene. CDR1 is SGHRS, CDR2 YFSETQ, per germline. In nucleotides, the CDR3 is TGCGCCAGCAGCTTGGAGGGACAGGGTGGGGAGACCCAGTACTTC. It specifies CASSLEGQGGETQYF.

This chain uses TRBV19 with TRBJ2-3; weak D call: TRBD2 (6 bases). Deletions cut 7 bases from V and 0 bases from J, with 11 bases between. This CDR3 region has 14 residues. In germline, CDR1 is LNHDA, CDR2 SQIVND (reference sequence). The CDR3, as DNA: TGTGCCAGTAAGGGACTTTCTAGCACAGATACGCAGTATTTT. This encodes CASKGLSSTDTQYF. Together with reference TRBV19 and TRBJ2-3, the CDR3 gives the full variable domain: DGGITQSPKYLFRKEGQNVTLSCEQNLNHDAMYWYRQDPGQGLRLIYYSQIVNDFQKGDIAEGYSVSREKKESFPLTVTSAQKNPTAFYLCASKGLSSTDTQYFGPGTRLTVL.

The chain carries TRBV7-9 and TRBJ2-7, with a possible D match to TRBD2 (6 bases). V dropped 1 base and J dropped 6 bases, with 10 bases sitting between them. The V gene's germline CDR1 is SEHNR and CDR2 FQNEAQ (reference sequence). The CDR3 is 13 residues long. As DNA, the CDR3 is TGTGCCAGCAGCTTAGGCCTAGCGTTCGAGCAGTACTTC. This translates into CASSLGLAFEQYF.

On this clone: A read error may produce the germline difference seen at one junction end. The chain combines TRBV29-1 with TRBJ2-4; 9 nucleotides agree with TRBD1. Germline CDR1 SQVTM, CDR2 ANQGSEA. This CDR3 comprises 14 residues. The CDR3 sequence: CSVGRLGQGNIQYF. The CDR3 bases are TGCAGTGTTGGGCGTTTGGGACAGGGAAACATTCAGTACTTC.

The rearrangement joins TRBV27 to TRBJ2-7; 9 nucleotides line up with TRBD2. Germline CDR1 MNHEY, CDR2 SMNVEV (reference sequence). The J segment lost 3 bases and the V segment lost 2 bases, leaving 8 bases of the junction unmatched. CDR3 length equals 16 residues. The CDR3 nucleotides read TGTGCCAGCAGTTTAGGCACGGGACTAGCTTTCTACGAGCAGTACTTC. Translated: CASSLGTGLAFYEQYF.

The chain uses TRBV27 and TRBJ2-1; no clear D gene. The CDR3 runs 11 residues. The germline V gene encodes CDR1 MNHEY and CDR2 SMNVEV (reference sequence). The ends were cut back, 5 bases at V and 7 bases at J, with 6 bases in the middle. Here the CDR3 reads CASSLSNEQFF. The CDR3 DNA reads TGTGCCAGCAGTCTAAGTAATGAGCAGTTCTTC.

The rearrangement links TRBV19 to TRBJ1-5; 7 bases are a match to TRBD1. The CDR3 totals 15 residues. Trimming cost V 5 bases and J 4 bases; bases outside gene matches: 8. Germline CDR1 is LNHDA and CDR2 is SQIVND (reference sequence). As DNA, the CDR3 is TGTGCCAGTAGTTGGAGACAGGGAGAAAATCAGCCCCAGCATTTT. It encodes CASSWRQGENQPQHF.

The genes are TRBV25-1 and TRBJ2-4; unclear D gene. The CDR3 loop spans 11 amino acids. The V end lost 6 bases, the J end lost 7 bases, and 7 bases lay between the germline ends. Germline CDR1 and CDR2: MGHDK and SYGVNS. This chain's CDR3 is CASRVANIQYF. The CDR3 region has the DNA TGTGCCAGCAGGGTGGCGAACATTCAGTACTTC.

J is TRBJ1-1 and V is TRBV5-4; D unclear. The germline CDR1 and CDR2 sequences are SGHNT and YYREEE (reference sequence). Trimming removed 2 bases from V and 6 bases from J, with 8 bases in between. The CDR3 extends over 12 amino acids. CDR3 protein: CASSFLGSEAFF. CDR3 bases: TGTGCCAGCAGCTTTCTGGGTTCTGAAGCTTTCTTT.